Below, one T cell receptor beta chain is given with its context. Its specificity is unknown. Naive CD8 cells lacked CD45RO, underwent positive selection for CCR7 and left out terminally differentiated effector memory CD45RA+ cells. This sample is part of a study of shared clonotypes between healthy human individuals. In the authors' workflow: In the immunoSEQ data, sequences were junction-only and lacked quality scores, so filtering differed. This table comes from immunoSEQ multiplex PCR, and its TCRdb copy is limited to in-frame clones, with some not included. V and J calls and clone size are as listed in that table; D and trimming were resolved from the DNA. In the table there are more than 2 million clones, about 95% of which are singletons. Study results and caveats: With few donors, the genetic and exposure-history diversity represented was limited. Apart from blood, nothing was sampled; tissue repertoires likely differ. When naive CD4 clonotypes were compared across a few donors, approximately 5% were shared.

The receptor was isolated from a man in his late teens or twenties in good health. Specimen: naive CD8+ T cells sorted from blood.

The CDR3 here is CASSYLWAGSPYEQYF. The CDR3 DNA follows: TGTGCCAGCAGTTACCTTTGGGCAGGGAGCCCCTACGAGCAGTACTTC. The V call is TRBV6-6, the J call TRBJ2-7, with D possibly called TRBD1 or TRBD2 (5 bases each). V lost 2 bases, J lost 2 bases, and 16 bases lay in between. CDR3 length: 16 amino acids. Looked up from germline, CDR1 is MNHNY and CDR2 is SVGAGI (reference sequence).